This T cell receptor (beta chain) came from a study of T cell repertoires in cytomegalovirus infection. Study details: TCR beta signatures that were public indicated CMV infection and matching HLA type. Study-wide results and caveats: Cumulative public TCR beta family frequency identified carriers of CMV plus the relevant HLA. Dominating the ex vivo response were HLA-C-restricted CMV-specific TCR beta clonotypes.

The CDR3 covers 16 residues. In germline, CDR1 is ENHRY, CDR2 SYGVKD. The V gene end was trimmed by 7 bases and the J gene end by 1 base; junction bases not matched to a gene: 10. This clonotype was detected ten times or more. Its specificity is unknown. One entry per CDR3 protein results from TCRdb running MiXCR on the reads. The data hold 400,000 to 550,000 distinct CDR3 sequences, with around 11% observed a single time. Sequences were obtained from PBMCs. V is TRBV10-3 and J is TRBJ2-4; 7 bases are shared with TRBD1. This sequence originates from a human donor in good health (CMV status not recorded). Some clones in this sample may be carry-over from other donors' samples. CDR3 bases: TGTGCCATCATACGACTAATGGACAGGGCCAAAAACATTCAGTACTTC. This translates into CAIIRLMDRAKNIQYF.